This paragraph reports one T cell receptor beta chain. Profiled with immunoSEQ multiplex PCR; TCRdb holds only in-frame clones, not every one. The sample shows about 800,000 clones, approximately 96% of them seen only once. This entry comes from a study of shared clonotypes between healthy human individuals. Only CD45RO-negative cells positively selected for CCR7 counted as naive CD8 cells, so terminally differentiated effector memory CD45RA+ cells were excluded. V was pared by 5 bases and J by 7 bases, with 29 bases of the junction left unmatched. The CDR3 is 22 residues long. Germline CDR1 is LNHNV and CDR2 is YYDKDF (reference sequence).

The origin of this receptor is a man aged 25 to 40 in good health. The material sequenced was naive CD8+ T cells sorted from blood. J is TRBJ1-5 and V is TRBV15; 10 bases map to TRBD1. The CDR3 DNA is TGTGCCACCAGCGGCCCGCGACATGAAACGGCCGGGACAGGGGATTTCATGCAGCCCCAGCATTTT. Translating gives CATSGPRHETAGTGDFMQPQHF.